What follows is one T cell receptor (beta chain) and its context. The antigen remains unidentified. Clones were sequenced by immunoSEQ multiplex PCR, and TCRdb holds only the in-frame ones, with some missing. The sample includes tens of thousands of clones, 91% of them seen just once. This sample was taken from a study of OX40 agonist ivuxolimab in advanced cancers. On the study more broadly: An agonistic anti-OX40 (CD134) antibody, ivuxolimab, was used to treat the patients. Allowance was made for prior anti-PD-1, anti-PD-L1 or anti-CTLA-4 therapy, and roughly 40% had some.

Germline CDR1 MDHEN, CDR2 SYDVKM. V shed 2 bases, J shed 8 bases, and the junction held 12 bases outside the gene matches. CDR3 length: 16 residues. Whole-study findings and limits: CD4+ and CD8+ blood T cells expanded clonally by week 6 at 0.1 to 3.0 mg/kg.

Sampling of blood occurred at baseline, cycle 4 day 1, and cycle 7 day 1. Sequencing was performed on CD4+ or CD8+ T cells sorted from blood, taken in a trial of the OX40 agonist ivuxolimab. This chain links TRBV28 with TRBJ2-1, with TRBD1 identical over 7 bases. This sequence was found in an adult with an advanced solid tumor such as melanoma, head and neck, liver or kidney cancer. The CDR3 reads CASSLPDRQWTDEQFF. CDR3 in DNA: TGTGCCAGCAGTTTACCGGACAGGCAGTGGACCGATGAGCAGTTCTTC.